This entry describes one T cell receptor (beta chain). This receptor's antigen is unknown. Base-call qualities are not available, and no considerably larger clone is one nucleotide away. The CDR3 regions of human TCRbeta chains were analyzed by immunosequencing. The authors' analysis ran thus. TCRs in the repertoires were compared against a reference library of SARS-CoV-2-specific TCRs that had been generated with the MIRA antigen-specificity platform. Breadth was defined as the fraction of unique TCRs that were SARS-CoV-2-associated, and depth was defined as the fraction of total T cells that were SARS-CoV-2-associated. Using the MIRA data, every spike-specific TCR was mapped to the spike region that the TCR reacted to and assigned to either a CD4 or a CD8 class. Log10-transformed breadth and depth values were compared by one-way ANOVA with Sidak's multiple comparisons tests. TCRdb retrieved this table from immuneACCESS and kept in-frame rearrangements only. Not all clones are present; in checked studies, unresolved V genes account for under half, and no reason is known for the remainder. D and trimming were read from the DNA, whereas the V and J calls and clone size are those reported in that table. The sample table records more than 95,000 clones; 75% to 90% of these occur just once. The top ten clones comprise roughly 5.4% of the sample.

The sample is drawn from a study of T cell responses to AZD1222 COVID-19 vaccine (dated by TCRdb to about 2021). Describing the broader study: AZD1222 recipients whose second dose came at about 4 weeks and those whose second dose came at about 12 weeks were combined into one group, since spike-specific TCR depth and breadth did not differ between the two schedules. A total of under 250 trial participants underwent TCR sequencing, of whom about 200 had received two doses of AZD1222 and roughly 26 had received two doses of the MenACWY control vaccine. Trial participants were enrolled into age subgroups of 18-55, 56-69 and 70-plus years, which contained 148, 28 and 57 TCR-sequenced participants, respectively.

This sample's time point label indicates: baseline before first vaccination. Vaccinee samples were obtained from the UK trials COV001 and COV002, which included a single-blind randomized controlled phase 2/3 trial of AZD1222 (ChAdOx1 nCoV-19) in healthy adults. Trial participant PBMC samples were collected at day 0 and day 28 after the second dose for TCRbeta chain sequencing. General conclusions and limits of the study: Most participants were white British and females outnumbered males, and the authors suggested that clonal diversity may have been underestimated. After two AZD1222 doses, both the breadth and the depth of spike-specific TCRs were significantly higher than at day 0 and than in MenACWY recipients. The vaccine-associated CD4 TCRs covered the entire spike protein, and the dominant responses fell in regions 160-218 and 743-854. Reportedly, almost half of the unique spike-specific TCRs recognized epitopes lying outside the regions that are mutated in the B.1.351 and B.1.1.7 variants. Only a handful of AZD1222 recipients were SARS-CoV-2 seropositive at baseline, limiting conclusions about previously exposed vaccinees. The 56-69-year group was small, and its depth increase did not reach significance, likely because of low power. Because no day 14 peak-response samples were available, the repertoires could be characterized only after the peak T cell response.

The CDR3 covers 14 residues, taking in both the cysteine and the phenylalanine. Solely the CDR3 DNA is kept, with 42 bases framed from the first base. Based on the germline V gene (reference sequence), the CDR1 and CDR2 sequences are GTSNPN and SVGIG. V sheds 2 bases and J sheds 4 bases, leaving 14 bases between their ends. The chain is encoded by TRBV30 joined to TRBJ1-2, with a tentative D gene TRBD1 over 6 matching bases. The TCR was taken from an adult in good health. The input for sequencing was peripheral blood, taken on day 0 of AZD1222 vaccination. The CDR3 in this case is CAWSFGTKTYGYTF. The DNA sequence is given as TGTGCCTGGAGTTTCGGGACAAAGACCTATGGCTACACCTTC.